Detailed here is one T cell receptor (beta chain). The specificity of this receptor is unknown. No qualities accompany the bases; no much larger clone lies one base away. Donors were healthy HIV-negative adults with no recently reported acute infections or vaccinations. Every donor was a Caucasian adult residing in Nashville, Tennessee, USA. CD4+ T cells were enriched through magnetic negative selection, after which naive cells were positively selected on CD45RA and the remaining negative fraction served as the memory subset. After blood collection by leukapheresis, PBMCs were isolated using Ficoll-Histopaque density gradient centrifugation and then cryopreserved in the vapor phase of liquid nitrogen. Purity and quantity of every magnetically sorted T cell population were checked by analytical flow cytometry. Each sorted fraction had its genomic DNA isolated and then quantified by UV absorbance on a Nanodrop 2000c.

CDR1 and CDR2 were assigned from the germline V gene (reference sequence) as SGHNT and YYREEE. At the junction V is shortened by 4 bases and J by 4 bases; bases outside the gene matches: 4. CDR3 length: 13 amino acids, cysteine to phenylalanine. Only the CDR3 DNA stays, 39 bases, in frame from base 1. The sample belongs to a study of shared clonotypes between healthy human individuals (TCRdb year 2020). About the study as a whole: A few men and two women, aged 18 to 49 years, made up the cohort. To increase sequencing depth and limit assay-specific biases, different laboratories used diverse techniques to prepare libraries and sequence TCR repertoires. Per donor, three plates each were used for CD4 naive and CD4 memory, two for CD8 naive, and one for CD8 memory. To estimate repertoire size and how much clonotype sharing occurs between individuals, the study deeply sequenced the blood TCR repertoires of roughly 5 healthy adults. Each donor's leukapheresis produced roughly between roughly 0.85 and 9.5 billion PBMCs. Findings and caveats that apply to the study as a whole: Incomplete sequencing was indicated by rarefaction of sorted-subset datasets, despite the large sequencing depth. The genetic and exposure-history diversity represented was limited by the small number of donors. Clonotypes shared by all four sorted-subset donors showed higher generation probabilities than non-shared clonotypes. Across a handful of donors, roughly 5.1% of naive CD4, approximately 3.6% of naive CD8, around 2.1% of memory CD4, and 0.3% to 0.45% of memory CD8 clonotypes were shared. Pairwise subsampling led to the expectation that sequencing depth would affect the degree of clonotype sharing among donors. Sampling was restricted to blood, and TCR repertoires in tissues likely differ from the TCR repertoires found in blood. Naive subsets generally had larger estimated clonotype richness than memory subsets did.

TCR CDR3 regions were amplified from genomic DNA by multiplex PCR using the deep immunoSEQ assay. Genomic DNA extracted from each cell subset was distributed evenly over all wells of several immunoSEQ 96-well plates, and each plate served as one replicate. Each replicate PCR for sorted subsets received 150 to 250 ng genomic DNA, equal to tens of thousands of T cell genomes. Purified libraries were quantified with a Qubit 3.0 fluorometer, sized on a Bioanalyzer 2100, and re-quantified with the KAPA Library Quantification kit. Each immunoSEQ 96-well plate was sequenced on its own single-read 150-cycle Illumina NextSeq 550 flow cell. The original pipeline was this. Because the immunoSEQ output held only junctional sequences and lacked quality scores, the filtering could not match the filtering applied to full-length reads. To assign V/J genes and CDR3, sequences were annotated against IMGT germline references using PyIR, a Python wrapper for IgBLAST v1.9. Any read was removed if the V/J assignment was weak (E-value above 1e-6), the CDR3 was missing, or the read contained stop codons, out-of-frame junctions, or ambiguous translated residues. V3J clonotypes were defined as sequences sharing the same inferred V gene, J gene, and CDR3 amino acid sequence. To compute the percentage overlap between repertoires, the number of shared unique clonotypes was divided by the size of the smaller repertoire. Three approaches were used to assess repertoire richness: RTK rarefaction, the Chao1 estimator, and Recon v2.1 estimates of unobserved clonotypes. OLGA was used to compute generation probabilities for all TCRbeta clonotypes that the gDNA method yielded from a handful of donors. The immuneACCESS repertoire file appears here via TCRdb, limited to in-frame rearrangements. These files lack a portion of the clones; in checked studies, under half of the deficit traces to unresolved V genes, and the cause of the others is not known. V and J calls plus clone size are reproduced from that table; the DNA served to infer D and trimming. Recorded for this sample are roughly 520,000 clones; roughly 95% of them occurred a single time. In total, the top ten clones hold about 0.059% of the sample.

Sequenced: naive CD4+ T cells sorted from blood. The cell subset or site label of this sample denotes: CD45RA+ positively selected. Here the chain combines TRBV5-4 and TRBJ1-1; the central 7 bases match TRBD1. This sequence originates from a woman aged 25 to 45 in good health. Here is the DNA: TGTGCCAGCAGCAAGACAGGGTTCACTGAAGCTTTCTTT. Translation gives CASSKTGFTEAFF. With all but the CDR3 taken from the reference TRBV5-4 and TRBJ1-1 genes, the full variable domain is: ETGVTQSPTHLIKTRGQQVTLRCSSQSGHNTVSWYQQALGQGPQFIFQYYREEENGRGNFPPRFSGLQFPNYSSELNVNALELDDSALYLCASSKTGFTEAFFGQGTRLTVV.